A selection of T cell receptor beta chains follows, all from one sample in a study of control samples from healthy donors and cancer patients. Profiled with immunoSEQ multiplex PCR; TCRdb holds only in-frame clones, not every one. The sample lists roughly 73,000 clones, 84% occurring once. Sequenced: blood. All receptors derive from a man in his fifties in good health. Both conserved end residues are part of each CDR3. A D gene is named only where the DNA matches it firmly. The size of a clone is reported for some rows only, either as once, few or many, or as a class for expanded clones.

v_call,clone_size,d_call,j_call,cdr3_nt,cdr3_aa
TRBV7-3,-,-,TRBJ2-1,TGTGCCAGCAGTCGGGACCGAGACAATGAGCAGTTCTTC,CASSRDRDNEQFF
TRBV25-1,-,-,TRBJ1-5,TGTGCCAGCAGGGGGACTGATCAGCCCCAGCATTTT,CASRGTDQPQHF
TRBV4-3,-,-,TRBJ2-7,TGCGCCAGCAGCCAAGATATATTCCTCGAGCAGTACTTC,CASSQDIFLEQYF
TRBV2,-,TRBD1,TRBJ2-1,TGTGCCAGCAGGACCGCGAAACAGGGGGATGAGCAGTTCTTC,CASRTAKQGDEQFF
TRBV27,-,-,TRBJ1-1,TGTGCCAGCAGTACCTACTCACAGGCTTTCTTT,CASSTYSQAFF
TRBV6-2/TRBV6-3,-,-,TRBJ1-5,TGTGCCAGCAGTTACATAGGGACGTATCAGCCCCAGCATTTT,CASSYIGTYQPQHF
TRBV19,-,-,TRBJ2-7,TGTGCCAGTAGTATTCAGGGAAGCGGATCCACCTACGAGCAGTACTTC,CASSIQGSGSTYEQYF
TRBV11-3,-,TRBD2,TRBJ2-7,TGTGCCAGCAGCTTTCGTAGCGGGACGATTTCCTACGAGCAGTACTTC,CASSFRSGTISYEQYF
TRBV27,-,-,TRBJ2-3,TGTGCCAGCAGTTTAACGTTCAGCACAGATACGCAGTATTTT,CASSLTFSTDTQYF
TRBV6-5,-,-,TRBJ2-7,TGTGCCAGCAGTTACTTCGGAAATGTTGGGTCCGAGCAGTACTTC,CASSYFGNVGSEQYF
TRBV30,-,-,TRBJ1-5,TGTGCCTGGAGTGGTCCCACAGGGCTTAGCAATCAGCCCCAGCATTTT,CAWSGPTGLSNQPQHF
TRBV24-1,-,-,TRBJ2-2,TGTGCCACCAGTGGACGCGCCGGGGAGCTGTTTTTT,CATSGRAGELFF
TRBV7-2,once,-,TRBJ1-1,TGTGCCAGCAGATTCTCCCTTCCCACTGAAGCTTTCTTT,CASRFSLPTEAFF
TRBV30,-,TRBD1,TRBJ1-6,TGTGCCTGGAGTGTCGGGACAGGCAATTCACCCCTCCACTTT,CAWSVGTGNSPLHF
TRBV6-5,-,-,TRBJ1-2,TGTGCCAGCAGTTTTCTTTATGGGAGGGGCTACACCTTC,CASSFLYGRGYTF
TRBV7-2,-,-,TRBJ2-7,TGTGCCAGCGGGGTTTACGAGCAGTACTTC,CASGVYEQYF
TRBV5-8,-,-,TRBJ2-1,TGTGCCAGCAGCTTGGCCCCTAACCCGAACAATGAGCAGTTCTTC,CASSLAPNPNNEQFF
TRBV10-3,-,-,TRBJ2-3,TGTGCCAGTTCAGGGGAGGCAGATACGCAGTATTTT,CASSGEADTQYF
TRBV5-6,-,TRBD1,TRBJ2-1,TGTGCCAGCAGCTTGCCGGACAGGGGTCTTGAGCAGTTCTTC,CASSLPDRGLEQFF
TRBV27,-,-,TRBJ2-1,TGTGCCAGCAGTTTGGGTGTGGCAGGGGCCTACAATGAGCAGTTCTTC,CASSLGVAGAYNEQFF
TRBV16,-,-,TRBJ1-4,TGTGCCAGCAGCCAAAATCGGGGGAAACTGTTTTTT,CASSQNRGKLFF
TRBV5-6,-,TRBD1,TRBJ2-1,TGTGCCAGCCGAGGACAGGGAATCGGCGAGCAGTTCTTC,CASRGQGIGEQFF
TRBV4-1,-,TRBD2,TRBJ2-3,TGCGCCAGCAGCCTAGAGACTAGCGGAGATACGCAGTATTTT,CASSLETSGDTQYF
TRBV29-1,-,-,TRBJ2-5,TGCAGCCCACTTGACCAAGAGACCCAGTACTTC,CSPLDQETQYF
TRBV15,-,TRBD2,TRBJ2-1,TGTGCCACCAGCCGACTAGCGGGAGAGGGGGATGAGCAGTTCTTC,CATSRLAGEGDEQFF